This paragraph reports one T cell receptor (beta chain). As yet, its antigen is unknown. The sample is drawn from a study of vaccination and CD4 T cells after COVID-19. Background on the study: Overlapping SARS-CoV-2, HCoV-NL63, HCoV-OC43 and HCoV-229E spike peptides were used to stimulate cells.

Treatment here: roughly 11-day PBMC culture with coronavirus spike peptide pools or control peptides (ViraFEST assay). Germline V CDR1 and CDR2: ENHRY, SYGVKD. CDR3 size: 12 residues. Broader study findings: The median proportion of reactive clones detected only post-vaccination in convalescent patients was roughly 86%.

Sequenced with the Oncomine TCR Beta short-read assay was DNA taken from cultured CD4+ T cells. TCRdb re-called the PCR reads through MiXCR, storing one row per CDR3 protein. The table lists fewer than 20,000 distinct CDR3 sequences, around 48% of them singletons. V usage is TRBV10-3 and J usage is TRBJ1-6; D is undetermined. This receptor was identified in a human donor who had recovered from COVID-19. This specimen consisted of CD4+ T cells from blood, cultured in vitro, obtained before SARS-CoV-2 vaccination. The CDR3 sequence: CASGGVDSPLHF. For the CDR3, the DNA is TGTGCATCGGGAGGAGTGGACTCACCCCTCCACTTT.